This T cell receptor beta chain comes out of a study of neoadjuvant anti-PD-1 for oral cavity cancer. Turning to the study itself: Before surgery, most patients got three to four biweekly 3 mg/kg nivolumab doses. Non-progressing patients received a fourth nivolumab dose near day 43, then surgery on days 50-56.

Blood libraries mostly used approximately 450 ng genomic DNA, six replicates each. TCRdb's table, derived via immunoSEQ multiplex PCR, lists solely in-frame clones and lacks some. The sample lists around 62,000 clones; around four fifths were seen once. Study observations and caveats: Pretreatment Treg/Th17 ratio correlated inversely with post-treatment tumor clonality.

The CDR3 runs to 16 residues. In germline, CDR1 is SGHAT, CDR2 FQNNGV. J was trimmed by 3 bases and V by 1 base; bases with no gene match: 4. About this clone itself: Its antigen is not identified.

The source is a person between 40 and 80 years old with oral cavity squamous cell carcinoma. The gene calls are TRBV11-2 and TRBJ2-7, with 12 bases lining up with TRBD2. Sequenced material: PBMCs, taken before nivolumab (anti-PD-1) treatment. CDR3 amino acids: CASSLVASGGDYEQYF. The CDR3 DNA sequence: TGTGCCAGCAGCTTAGTGGCTAGCGGGGGGGACTACGAGCAGTACTTC. Combining the CDR3 with reference TRBV11-2 and TRBJ2-7 gives the whole variable domain EAGVAQSPRYKIIEKRQSVAFWCNPISGHATLYWYQQILGQGPKLLIQFQNNGVVDDSQLPKDRFSAERLKGVDSTLKIQPAKLEDSAVYLCASSLVASGGDYEQYFGPGTRLTVT.